This T cell receptor beta chain was observed in a study of tumor-infiltrating lymphocytes in localized non-small cell lung cancer. About the study: The cohort mixed smokers and never-smokers, several histologies, and some post-neoadjuvant-chemotherapy samples. Tumor tissue and non-adjacent uninvolved lung came from each patient.

Turning to this clone: Its antigen is unknown.

Per germline, CDR1 SGHKS and CDR2 YYEKEE (reference sequence). V trimming: 4 bases; J trimming: 5 bases; junction bases outside the gene matches: 5. The length of the CDR3 is 15 residues. Study-level findings and limits: Each assay used a separate piece of the same tissue. Tumor T-cell fraction was not associated with recurrence-free survival.

The method was immunoSEQ multiplex PCR; TCRdb's version includes in-frame clones alone and lacks a portion of them. The data show tens of thousands of clones, with 73% seen just once and over 6% held by the top ten. This clonotype originated in a human donor with non-small cell lung cancer. The chain joins TRBV5-5 to TRBJ1-6, with 8 bases identical to TRBD1. Sequencing was performed on lung tumor tissue. The CDR3 spells CASSRGQGNNSPLHF. CDR3 DNA sequence: TGTGCCAGCAGCCGAGGACAGGGAAATAATTCACCCCTCCACTTT.